The 15 T cell receptor beta chains below were found in one sample sequenced in a study of OX40 agonist ivuxolimab in advanced cancers. The table came from immunoSEQ multiplex PCR; TCRdb's copy has only in-frame clones and leaves some out. This sample carries over 85,000 clones, 90% to 95% of them seen once, and the ten largest clones take approximately 0.32%. The input for sequencing was CD4+ or CD8+ T cells sorted from blood, taken in a trial of the OX40 agonist ivuxolimab. The receptors shown here come from an adult with an advanced solid tumor such as melanoma, head and neck, liver or kidney cancer.

The gene calls are TRBV7-6 and TRBJ2-5; D gene ambiguous. The germline gives CDR1 SGHVS, CDR2 FNYEAQ. V was cut by 2 bases and J by 2 bases, with 9 bases left in between. The CDR3 is made up of 14 amino acids. The chain's CDR3 is CASSLSPEQETQYF. The DNA of the CDR3 is TGTGCCAGCAGCTTAAGTCCTGAACAAGAGACCCAGTACTTC.

V gene TRBV5-6 combines with J gene TRBJ2-7; 9 bases agree with TRBD2. The CDR3 runs to 19 residues. Germline trimming cut 4 bases from V and 3 bases from J; bases unmatched to any gene: 20. From germline, CDR1 is SGHDT and CDR2 YYEEEE. CDR3 region: CASSPKAGGRTRTRYEQYF. The CDR3 DNA reads TGTGCCAGCAGCCCCAAAGCGGGAGGACGTACCCGAACACGCTACGAGCAGTACTTC.

J is TRBJ2-3 and V is TRBV6-5; TRBD2 is a possible D gene (5 bases). Germline V lookup: CDR1 MNHEY, CDR2 SVGAGI. With 2 bases removed from V and 5 bases from J, the gap between germline ends came to 14 bases. This CDR3 is built from 15 residues. CDR3 bases: TGTGCCAGCAGTTACGAGGCTAGCTTACAAGATACGCAGTATTTT. This gives the protein CASSYEASLQDTQYF.

This clone was recorded once. This chain links TRBV4-1 with TRBJ2-7; 13 bases are a match to TRBD2. The V and J ends lost 4 bases and 2 bases, in that order; junction bases with no gene match: 8. The CDR3 covers 17 residues. From germline, CDR1 is MGHRA and CDR2 YSYEKL. CDR3 protein: CASSPSLAGGAAYEQYF. CDR3 in DNA: TGCGCCAGCAGCCCGTCACTAGCGGGAGGGGCCGCCTACGAGCAGTACTTC.

The chain combines TRBV18 with TRBJ2-7, with no clear D. The V gene lost 0 bases and the J gene lost 3 bases, with 9 bases spanning the gap. Germline-derived CDR1 and CDR2 are KGHSH and LQKENI. The CDR3 has 14 amino acids. The CDR3 loop reads CASSPPHSRYEQYF. CDR3 bases: TGTGCCAGCTCACCACCACACAGCCGCTACGAGCAGTACTTC. The whole variable domain, remainder taken from reference TRBV18 and TRBJ2-7, is NAGVMQNPRHLVRRRGQEARLRCSPMKGHSHVYWYRQLPEEGLKFMVYLQKENIIDESGMPKERFSAEFPKEGPSILRIQQVVRGDSAAYFCASSPPHSRYEQYFGPGTRLTVT.

The J gene is TRBJ1-6, the V gene TRBV4-3; D call uncertain. Germline-derived CDR1 and CDR2 are LGHNA and YSLEER. CDR3 length: 13 residues. V was trimmed by 0 bases and J by 8 bases, leaving 5 bases between them. CDR3 DNA: TGCGCCAGCAGCCAAGATGTGGATTCACCCCTCCACTTT. Translating gives CASSQDVDSPLHF.

This chain uses TRBV4-3 with TRBJ1-1; 8 bases align to TRBD1. CDR1 is LGHNA, CDR2 YSLEER, per germline. J gave up 0 bases and V 0 bases, and 0 bases lay outside the gene matches. The CDR3 has 15 residues. The chain's CDR3 is CASSQDRGLNTEAFF. CDR3 coding DNA: TGCGCCAGCAGCCAAGACAGGGGGCTGAACACTGAAGCTTTCTTT.

In its sample, this clone was seen once. The sample has other DNA sequences that encode this CDR3 too. This chain uses TRBV7-9 with TRBJ2-5; 8 bases are a match to TRBD1. The CDR3 is made up of 14 amino acids. The J segment lost 1 base and the V segment lost 5 bases, leaving 3 bases of the junction unmatched. Germline CDR1 and CDR2: SEHNR and FQNEAQ (reference sequence). CDR3 residues: CASSLTGGQETQYF. The CDR3 coding sequence is TGTGCCAGCAGCCTTACAGGGGGCCAAGAGACCCAGTACTTC.

This chain joins TRBV21-1 and TRBJ2-1; TRBD2 is the table's D call and was not checked against the DNA. TRBV21-1 is described as a pseudogene. This CDR3 has 17 residues. In nucleotides, the CDR3 is TGTGCCAGCAGCAAAGGGAGACTAGCGCATAAGGGGGATGAGCAGTTCTTC. Translating it yields CASSKGRLAHKGDEQFF.

V usage is TRBV7-2 and J usage is TRBJ2-2; D is unresolved. The CDR3 totals 13 residues. V dropped 2 bases and J dropped 4 bases, with 5 bases sitting between them. Germline V lookup: CDR1 SGHTA, CDR2 FQGNSA. CDR3 sequence: CASSLLGTGELFF. In DNA, the CDR3 is TGTGCCAGCAGCTTATTGGGCACCGGGGAGCTGTTTTTT.

This clone was counted a single time. The rearrangement links TRBV2 to TRBJ2-3; 7 positions match TRBD2. The CDR3 consists of 15 residues. Germline CDR1 is SNHLY and CDR2 is FYNNEI. J lost 0 bases, V lost 6 bases, and 6 bases had no gene match. The CDR3 reads CASRPLAASTDTQYF. CDR3 DNA: TGTGCCAGCAGGCCCCTAGCGGCTAGCACAGATACGCAGTATTTT.

This clone was detected once. The chain couples TRBV6-5 to TRBJ1-2; 12 nucleotides align to TRBD1. Germline V gene lookup returns CDR1 MNHEY and CDR2 SVGAGI. Trimming at V came to 6 bases and at J to 6 bases, leaving 8 bases not matched to a gene. The CDR3 runs 15 residues. CDR3 DNA: TGTGCCAGCAGGCACCCGGGACAGGGGGCTCATGGCTACACCTTC. It is translated as CASRHPGQGAHGYTF.

This clone was found a few times. The rearrangement joins TRBV2 to TRBJ1-2; tentatively, D is TRBD1 (5 bases). Trimming pared 5 bases from V and 8 bases from J, leaving 15 bases between. CDR1 is SNHLY and CDR2 is FYNNEI in the germline V gene. CDR3 length: 13 residues. For the CDR3, the DNA is TGTGCCAGCAGTTCAGACAGTAATCGAGGCTACACCTTC. Its protein product is CASSSDSNRGYTF. The full variable domain, its missing parts supplied by reference TRBV2 and TRBJ1-2, is EPEVTQTPSHQVTQMGQEVILRCVPISNHLYFYWYRQILGQKVEFLVSFYNNEISEKSEIFDDQFSVERPDGSNFTLKIRSTKLEDSAMYFCASSSDSNRGYTFGSGTRLTVV.

This rearrangement joins TRBV9 to TRBJ2-2; D is perhaps TRBD1 (6 bases). Trimming took off 0 bases at V and 2 bases at J, with 8 bases between the two ends. The V gene's germline CDR1 is SGDLS and CDR2 YYNGEE. This CDR3 is built from 15 residues. The DNA of the CDR3 is TGTGCCAGCAGCGTAGGGACAGTAAACACCGGGGAGCTGTTTTTT. Translation gives CASSVGTVNTGELFF. Complete variable domain (other parts from reference TRBV9 and TRBJ2-2): DSGVTQTPKHLITATGQRVTLRCSPRSGDLSVYWYQQSLDQGLQFLIQYYNGEERAKGNILERFSAQQFPDLHSELNLSSLELGDSALYFCASSVGTVNTGELFFGEGSRLTVL.

The V call is TRBV27, the J call TRBJ2-6; unclear D gene. Germline CDR1 and CDR2: MNHEY and SMNVEV (reference sequence). The CDR3 runs to 15 residues. V was clipped by 2 bases and J by 7 bases, with 12 bases between them. CDR3 residues: CASSLMSGVANVLTF. The CDR3 DNA reads as TGTGCCAGCAGTTTAATGTCTGGGGTTGCCAACGTCCTGACTTTC. Full variable domain (remainder filled in from reference TRBV27 and TRBJ2-6): EAQVTQNPRYLITVTGKKLTVTCSQNMNHEYMSWYRQDPGLGLRQIYYSMNVEVTDKGDVPEGYKVSRKEKRNFPLILESPSPNQTSLYFCASSLMSGVANVLTFGAGSRLTVL.